This TCR beta chain emerged from a study of T cell changes during pregnancy in multiple sclerosis. This clone was counted a single time. CDR3 size: 16 residues. J was trimmed by 5 bases and V by 5 bases; bases with no gene match: 8. Germline V gives CDR1 MDHEN, CDR2 SYDVKM. Only in-frame clones appear in the TCRdb table, and some are missing; sequencing was by immunoSEQ multiplex PCR. Of 40,000 to 45,000 clones in the sample, roughly nine tenths were seen once. Source: CD4+ T cells from peripheral blood mononuclear cells, taken in the first trimester of pregnancy. The chain couples TRBV28 to TRBJ2-2; 10 bases map to TRBD2. This sequence was found in a female donor with multiple sclerosis, enrolled in a pregnancy study. DNA of the CDR3: TGTGCCAGCAGTCCTCTAGCGGGAGAGGAAACCGGGGAGCTGTTTTTT. Residues: CASSPLAGEETGELFF.